The next 21 T cell receptor beta chains were all read from a single sample in a study of Graves' ophthalmopathy and Graves' hyperthyroidism. Amplification targeted the TCR beta CDR3 regions, with RNA transcripts as the source material. Amplification began with first-round RT-PCR using HTBI primers, then second-round multiplex PCR was performed. TCRdb redid the calling of the multiplex PCR reads with MiXCR, one entry per CDR3 protein. Of about 390,000 distinct CDR3 sequences in the sample, 15% to 17% were seen once. The sequencing sample was made of peripheral blood. The receptors were gathered from a woman between 18 and 29 years old with stable Graves' hyperthyroidism.

This clonotype was counted between two and nine times. The CDR3 coding sequence is TGTGCCAGCAGCGTACCAGAGGCAGGGCAGGACACTGAAGCTTTCTTT. It codes for CASSVPEAGQDTEAFF. This sequence joins TRBV9 and TRBJ1-1; a weak D match, TRBD1 (5 bases). The length of the CDR3 is 16 residues. With 1 base removed from V and 3 bases from J, the gap between germline ends came to 16 bases. Germline V lookup: CDR1 SGDLS, CDR2 YYNGEE.

The rearrangement uses TRBV11-2 and TRBJ1-1; D is undetermined. CDR1 is SGHAT and CDR2 is FQNNGV in the germline V gene. This CDR3 region has 13 residues. The V end was cut by 5 bases, the J end by 4 bases, with 11 bases between. The CDR3, as DNA: TGTGCCAGCAGCGGTAAAAGGAGCACTGAAGCTTTCTTT. It is translated as CASSGKRSTEAFF.

This clonotype was detected only a few times. This CDR3 reads CAINAGGSDTQYF. In DNA form, the CDR3 reads TGTGCCATCAATGCGGGGGGGTCAGATACGCAGTATTTT. The rearrangement joins TRBV10-3 to TRBJ2-3, with 9 bases lining up with TRBD2. J lost 4 bases, V lost 7 bases, and 3 bases had no gene match. This CDR3 comprises 13 residues. From germline, CDR1 is ENHRY and CDR2 SYGVKD.

This clonotype was seen a handful of times. The chain is built from TRBV7-8 and TRBJ1-3, with D possibly being TRBD1 (5 bases). Germline V lookup: CDR1 SGHVS, CDR2 FQNEAQ. The CDR3 sequence is 16 residues long. Trimming shortened V by 3 bases and J by 0 bases, and 12 bases separated the two germline ends. The CDR3 sequence is CASSFGDSGSGNTIYF. CDR3 in DNA: TGTGCCAGCAGCTTCGGGGACTCCGGCTCTGGAAACACCATATATTTT.

This clonotype was picked up many times. The CDR3 region has the DNA TGCGCCAGCAGTAATCTCAACAAGAACACCGGGGAGCTGTTTTTT. Its translation is CASSNLNKNTGELFF. The rearrangement joins TRBV5-1 to TRBJ2-2; no clear D. Trimming stripped 5 bases from V and 1 base from J, with 12 bases between. The CDR3 has 15 residues. From germline, CDR1 is SGHRS and CDR2 YFSETQ.

This clonotype has ten or more counts. V is TRBV2 and J is TRBJ1-1; tentative D call: TRBD1 (5 bases). Trimming cost V 7 bases and J 0 bases, with 15 bases left between them. The CDR3 contains 15 residues. The V gene's germline CDR1 is SNHLY and CDR2 FYNNEI. The CDR3 spells CASKPQGLVNTEAFF. The CDR3 DNA sequence: TGTGCCAGCAAACCTCAGGGTTTGGTGAACACTGAAGCTTTCTTT.

This clonotype was observed at least ten times. One end of the junction is discordant with germline, which a read error may explain. The V gene is TRBV7-7, the J gene TRBJ2-5; tentatively, D is TRBD1 (6 bases). CDR3 size: 13 residues. The V gene's germline CDR1 is SSHAT and CDR2 FNYEAQ (reference sequence). CDR3 sequence reads: CASSLKGEETQYF. Written as DNA, the CDR3 is TGTGCTAGCAGCTTAAAGGGGGAAGAGACCCAGTACTTC.

The table lists this clonotype with many counts. The rearrangement links TRBV2 to TRBJ2-2, with D maybe TRBD1 (6 bases). Germline V gives CDR1 SNHLY, CDR2 FYNNEI. The CDR3 sequence is 15 residues long. V was trimmed by 6 bases and J by 1 base, leaving 12 bases between them. CDR3 nucleotides: TGTGCCAGCAGGAGGGACAAGCTGAACACCGGGGAGCTGTTTTTT. As protein: CASRRDKLNTGELFF.

At least ten counts were recorded for this clonotype. The chain is built from TRBV11-2 and TRBJ1-2; weak D call: TRBD1 (6 bases). Trimming shortened V by 5 bases and J by 7 bases, and 11 bases separated the two germline ends. The CDR3 covers 12 residues. Germline V gives CDR1 SGHAT, CDR2 FQNNGV. DNA for the CDR3: TGTGCCAGCAGCGGCAACAGGGTTGGCTACACCTTC. Encoded protein: CASSGNRVGYTF.

This clonotype showed up many times. This chain joins TRBV20-1 and TRBJ1-1; 7 nucleotides line up with TRBD1. J lost 3 bases, V lost 3 bases, and 7 bases had no gene match. The CDR3 is 14 amino acids. Germline V gene lookup returns CDR1 DFQATT and CDR2 SNEGSKA (reference sequence). CDR3 nucleotides: TGCAGTGCTAGCCCCAGGGGGAGGGACACTGAAGCTTTCTTT. Protein sequence: CSASPRGRDTEAFF.

There are many counts of this clonotype. The rearrangement joins TRBV6-1 to TRBJ1-2, with D possibly matching TRBD1 (6 bases). The CDR3 sequence is 16 residues long. Looked up from germline, CDR1 is MNHNS and CDR2 is SASEGT. V lost 6 bases, J lost 2 bases, and 19 bases lay in between. The CDR3 is CASSPVKDRRNYGYTF. CDR3 coding DNA: TGTGCCAGCAGCCCCGTAAAGGACAGAAGAAACTATGGCTACACCTTC.

This chain links TRBV12-3 or TRBV12-4 with TRBJ2-5; D unclear. Between the trimmed V and J ends, which lost 5 bases and 5 bases, there was a span of 15 bases. The CDR3 runs 14 residues. The CDR3 protein is CASSRLWQEETQYF. The CDR3 DNA reads TGTGCCAGCAGTCGACTCTGGCAAGAGGAGACCCAGTACTTC.

Turning to this clonotype: This sequence may be a read error, since a much larger clone differs from it by one base. The CDR3 DNA follows: TGCGCCAGCAGTCAATCCCAAGCGCTTGCCTACGAGCAGTACTTC. Residues: CASSQSQALAYEQYF. The chain carries TRBV7-2 and TRBJ2-7; D not resolved. Germline assignment: CDR1 SGHTA and CDR2 FQGNSA. This CDR3 spans 15 amino acids.

The table lists this clonotype with many counts. The gene calls are TRBV6-1 and TRBJ1-1; D uncertain. The CDR3 is 11 amino acids. V gave up 8 bases and J gave up 7 bases, with 11 bases separating them. Per the germline V gene, CDR1 is MNHNS and CDR2 is SASEGT. CDR3 protein: CASAGRGEAFF. The CDR3, as DNA: TGTGCCAGCGCTGGGAGAGGTGAAGCTTTCTTT.

This clonotype was counted at least ten times. CDR3: CASTTGTANTGELFF. The CDR3 bases are TGTGCCAGCACTACGGGCACCGCGAACACCGGGGAGCTGTTTTTT. The V call is TRBV12-3 or TRBV12-4, the J call TRBJ2-2; no clear D gene. CDR3 length: 15 amino acids. The V end lost 7 bases, the J end lost 0 bases, and 12 bases lay between the germline ends.

This clonotype was counted many times. The chain links TRBV12-3 or TRBV12-4 to TRBJ1-5; D gene uncertain. The germline V and J ends were trimmed by 5 bases and 4 bases, with 12 bases remaining between them. The CDR3 has 14 amino acids. The CDR3 sequence is CASSPFPENQPQHF. In DNA, the CDR3 is TGTGCCAGCAGTCCGTTTCCGGAAAATCAGCCCCAGCATTTT.

This clonotype was counted ten times or more. The rearrangement joins TRBV2 to TRBJ1-1, with D possibly being TRBD1 (6 bases). Looked up from germline, CDR1 is SNHLY and CDR2 is FYNNEI. This CDR3 is 13 amino acids long. V was trimmed by 6 bases and J by 5 bases, leaving 13 bases between them. The CDR3 DNA reads as TGTGCCAGCAGCTCAGGGGTTGTTACTGAAGCTTTCTTT. Translation: CASSSGVVTEAFF.

This clonotype was recorded at least ten times. The J gene is TRBJ1-1, the V gene TRBV6-1, with 8 bases aligning to TRBD1. The CDR3 consists of 12 residues. Germline CDR1 is MNHNS and CDR2 is SASEGT. V lost 6 bases, J lost 5 bases, and 2 bases stayed unmatched. The CDR3 DNA sequence: TGTGCCAGCAGAGACAGGGGTACTGAAGCTTTCTTT. It is translated as CASRDRGTEAFF.

The table lists this clonotype with many counts. The rearrangement uses TRBV2 and TRBJ1-2; 8 bases map to TRBD1. The CDR3 is 13 amino acids. After removal of 5 bases from V and 3 bases from J, the junction contained 2 bases not matched to a gene. CDR1 and CDR2 (germline): SNHLY, FYNNEI. CDR3: CASSPGGYYGYTF. In nucleotides, the CDR3 is TGTGCCAGCAGTCCAGGGGGCTACTATGGCTACACCTTC.

This clonotype was detected a few times. The rearrangement joins TRBV4-2 to TRBJ1-5, with 8 bases lining up with TRBD1. The trim removed 4 bases at V and 3 bases at J, leaving 8 bases unmatched. This CDR3 spans 16 amino acids. In germline, CDR1 is LGHNA, CDR2 YNFKEQ. In DNA, the CDR3 is TGTGCCAGCAGCCTTAGACCAGGGGGCGTCAATCAGCCCCAGCATTTT. This codes for CASSLRPGGVNQPQHF.

J is TRBJ1-3 and V is TRBV11-2; the match to TRBD1 covers 7 bases. Germline CDR1 reads SGHAT; CDR2 reads FQNNGV. The V gene end was trimmed by 5 bases and the J gene end by 2 bases; junction bases not matched to a gene: 6. The CDR3 has 15 amino acids. The CDR3 DNA is TGTGCCAGCAGCGTCATGACAGGGACTGGAAACACCATATATTTT. Residues: CASSVMTGTGNTIYF.